This TCR beta chain was profiled in a study of OX40 agonist ivuxolimab in advanced cancers. Sequencing used immunoSEQ multiplex PCR; TCRdb keeps in-frame clones, though not all of them. Of 45,000 to 50,000 clones in the sample, 81% were seen once. This CDR3 region has 14 residues. Trimming removed 2 bases at V and 7 bases at J, with 15 bases between. The germline V gene encodes CDR1 SGHDT and CDR2 YYEEEE. This chain connects TRBV5-6 to TRBJ1-1; maybe TRBD1 (6 bases). The sample consisted of CD4+ or CD8+ T cells sorted from blood, taken in a trial of the OX40 agonist ivuxolimab. The sequence was obtained from an adult with an advanced solid tumor such as melanoma, head and neck, liver or kidney cancer. The CDR3 loop reads CASSLSGTWGEAFF. The CDR3 nucleotides are TGTGCCAGCAGCTTAAGCGGGACATGGGGTGAAGCTTTCTTT.